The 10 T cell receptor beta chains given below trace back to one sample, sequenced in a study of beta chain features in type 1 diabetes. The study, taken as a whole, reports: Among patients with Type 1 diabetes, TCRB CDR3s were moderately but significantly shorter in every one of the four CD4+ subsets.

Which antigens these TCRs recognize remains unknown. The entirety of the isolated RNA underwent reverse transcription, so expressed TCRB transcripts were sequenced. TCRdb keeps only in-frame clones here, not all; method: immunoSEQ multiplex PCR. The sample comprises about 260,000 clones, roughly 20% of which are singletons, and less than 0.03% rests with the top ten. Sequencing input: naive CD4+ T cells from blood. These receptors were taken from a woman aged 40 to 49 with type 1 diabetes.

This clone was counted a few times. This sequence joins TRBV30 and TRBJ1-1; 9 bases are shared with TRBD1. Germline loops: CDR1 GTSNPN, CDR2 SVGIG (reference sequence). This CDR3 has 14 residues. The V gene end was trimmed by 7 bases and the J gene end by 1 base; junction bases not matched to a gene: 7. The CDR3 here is CASRHRGQNTEAFF. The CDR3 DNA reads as TGTGCCTCAAGGCACAGGGGGCAGAACACTGAAGCTTTCTTT.

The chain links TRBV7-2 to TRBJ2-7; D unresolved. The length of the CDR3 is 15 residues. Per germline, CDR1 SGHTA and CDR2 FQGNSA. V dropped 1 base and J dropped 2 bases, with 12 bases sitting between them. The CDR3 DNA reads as TGTGCCAGCAGCTTAGTGGTAGATTCGGCCTACGAGCAGTACTTC. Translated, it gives CASSLVVDSAYEQYF.

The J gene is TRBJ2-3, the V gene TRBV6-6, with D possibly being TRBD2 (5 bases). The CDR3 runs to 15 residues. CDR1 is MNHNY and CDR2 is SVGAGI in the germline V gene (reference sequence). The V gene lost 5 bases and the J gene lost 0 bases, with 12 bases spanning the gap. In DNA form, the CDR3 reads TGTGCCAGCAGTCTAAGGACGGGGAGCACAGATACGCAGTATTTT. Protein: CASSLRTGSTDTQYF.

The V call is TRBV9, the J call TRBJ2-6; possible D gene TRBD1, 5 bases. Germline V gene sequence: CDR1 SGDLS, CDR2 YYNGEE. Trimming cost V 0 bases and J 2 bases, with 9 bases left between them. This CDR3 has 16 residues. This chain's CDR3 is CASSVAGIPGANVLTF. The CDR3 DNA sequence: TGTGCCAGCAGCGTAGCAGGGATCCCTGGGGCCAACGTCCTGACTTTC. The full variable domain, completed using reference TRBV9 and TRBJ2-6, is DSGVTQTPKHLITATGQRVTLRCSPRSGDLSVYWYQQSLDQGLQFLIQYYNGEERAKGNILERFSAQQFPDLHSELNLSSLELGDSALYFCASSVAGIPGANVLTFGAGSRLTVL.

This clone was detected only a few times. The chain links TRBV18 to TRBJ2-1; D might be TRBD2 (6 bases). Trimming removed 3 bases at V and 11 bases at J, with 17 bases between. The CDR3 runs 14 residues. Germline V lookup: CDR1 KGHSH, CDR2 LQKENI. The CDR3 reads CASSPRGPIMQQFF. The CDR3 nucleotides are TGTGCCAGCTCACCGCGGGGACCAATAATGCAGCAGTTCTTC.

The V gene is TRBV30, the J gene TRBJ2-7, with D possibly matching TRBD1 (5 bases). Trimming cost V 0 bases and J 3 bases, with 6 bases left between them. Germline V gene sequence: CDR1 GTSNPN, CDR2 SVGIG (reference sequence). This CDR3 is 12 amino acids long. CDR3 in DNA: TGTGCCTGGAGTGTCGACAGCTACGAGCAGTACTTC. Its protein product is CAWSVDSYEQYF.

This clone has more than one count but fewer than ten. The CDR3, as DNA: TGCAGCGCAAAGACTAGCGGGGGCCTAAGCTCCTACAATGAGCAGTTCTTC. Translated, it gives CSAKTSGGLSSYNEQFF. This chain connects TRBV29-1 to TRBJ2-1; 12 bases are shared with TRBD2. CDR3 length equals 17 residues. Looked up from germline, CDR1 is SQVTM and CDR2 is ANQGSEA. V was clipped by 7 bases and J by 0 bases; unmatched bases: 10.

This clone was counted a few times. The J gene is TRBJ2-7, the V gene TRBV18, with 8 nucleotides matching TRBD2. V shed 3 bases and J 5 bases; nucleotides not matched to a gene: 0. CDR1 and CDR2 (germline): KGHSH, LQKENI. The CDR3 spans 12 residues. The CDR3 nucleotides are TGTGCCAGCTCACCCGGGGGGGACGAGCAGTACTTC. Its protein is CASSPGGDEQYF.

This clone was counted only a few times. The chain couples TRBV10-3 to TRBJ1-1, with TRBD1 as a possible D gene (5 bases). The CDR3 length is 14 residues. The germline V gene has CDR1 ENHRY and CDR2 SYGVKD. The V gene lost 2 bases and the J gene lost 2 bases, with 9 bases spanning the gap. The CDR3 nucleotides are TGTGCCATCAGTGAGGCAGGGCCCAACACTGAAGCTTTCTTT. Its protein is CAISEAGPNTEAFF.

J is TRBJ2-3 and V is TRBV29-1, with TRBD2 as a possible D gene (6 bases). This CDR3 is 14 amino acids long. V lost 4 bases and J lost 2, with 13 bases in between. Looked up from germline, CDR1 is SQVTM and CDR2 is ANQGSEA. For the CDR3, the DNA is TGCAGCGTTGTGTGGGAGGCCTCCACAGATACGCAGTATTTT. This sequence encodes CSVVWEASTDTQYF.